This TCR beta chain comes out of a study of glioma-infiltrating T cells after dendritic cell vaccination. As to time point: after dendritic cell vaccination, including at tumor progression/relapse. About this clone itself: As yet, its antigen is unknown.

Losses at the gene ends were 6 bases for V and 2 bases for J; bases not matched to a gene: 5. The germline CDR1 and CDR2 sequences are ENHRY and SYGVKD. This CDR3 is 16 amino acids long. Study-level points and caveats: Higher TCR clonality did not directly relate to longer survival.

The assay was immunoSEQ multiplex PCR, and TCRdb's table has in-frame clones only and misses some. The profile shows tens of thousands of clones, roughly 91% of them singletons. The genes are TRBV10-3 and TRBJ2-3, with 13 bases that match TRBD2. Sequenced here: blood, sampled after dendritic cell vaccination. This receptor was identified in a human donor with glioblastoma. The CDR3 reads CAIRTGTSGDTDTQYF. DNA of the CDR3: TGTGCCATCAGGACAGGGACTAGCGGGGACACAGATACGCAGTATTTT.